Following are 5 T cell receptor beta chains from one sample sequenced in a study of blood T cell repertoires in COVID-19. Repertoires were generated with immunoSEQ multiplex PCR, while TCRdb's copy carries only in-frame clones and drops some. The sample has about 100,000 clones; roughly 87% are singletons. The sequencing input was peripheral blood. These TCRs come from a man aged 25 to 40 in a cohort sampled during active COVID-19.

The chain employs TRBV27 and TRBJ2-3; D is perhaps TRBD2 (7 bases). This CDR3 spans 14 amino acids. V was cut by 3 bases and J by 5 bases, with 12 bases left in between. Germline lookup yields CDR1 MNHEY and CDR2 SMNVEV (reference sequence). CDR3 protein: CASSFFRGGDTQYF. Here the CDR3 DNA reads TGTGCCAGCAGTTTCTTTAGGGGGGGAGATACGCAGTATTTT.

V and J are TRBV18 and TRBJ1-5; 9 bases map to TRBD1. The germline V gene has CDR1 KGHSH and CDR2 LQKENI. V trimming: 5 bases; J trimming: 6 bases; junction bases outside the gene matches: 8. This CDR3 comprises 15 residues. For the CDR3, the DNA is TGTGCCAGCTCAACGGACAGGGGAATGGGTCAGCCCCAGCATTTT. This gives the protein CASSTDRGMGQPQHF.

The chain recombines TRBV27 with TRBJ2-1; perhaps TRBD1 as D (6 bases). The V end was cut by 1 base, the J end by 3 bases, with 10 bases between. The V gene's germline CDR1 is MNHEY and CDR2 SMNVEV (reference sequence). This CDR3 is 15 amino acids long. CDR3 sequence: CASSLYGQSYNEQFF. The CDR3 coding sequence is TGTGCCAGCAGTTTATACGGACAGAGCTACAATGAGCAGTTCTTC.

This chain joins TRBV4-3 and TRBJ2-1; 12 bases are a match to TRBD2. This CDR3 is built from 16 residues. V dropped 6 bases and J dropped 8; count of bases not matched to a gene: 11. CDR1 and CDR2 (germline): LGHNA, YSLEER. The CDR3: CASRATSGGTGYEQFF. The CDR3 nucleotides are TGCGCCAGCAGGGCGACTAGCGGGGGAACCGGCTATGAGCAGTTCTTC.

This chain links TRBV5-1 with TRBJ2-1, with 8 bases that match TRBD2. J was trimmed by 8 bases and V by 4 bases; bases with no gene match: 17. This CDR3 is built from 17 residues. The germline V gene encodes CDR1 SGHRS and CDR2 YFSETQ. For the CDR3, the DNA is TGCGCCAGCAGCCGAACCCCAGCGGGGGTCTACCTCCATGAGCAGTTCTTC. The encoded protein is CASSRTPAGVYLHEQFF.